This T cell receptor (beta chain) was found in a study of OX40 agonist ivuxolimab in advanced cancers. Across the whole study: The study enrolled dose-escalation patients with hepatocellular carcinoma, melanoma, renal cell or head and neck cancer. Three dose-escalation patients had partial responses: one with hepatocellular carcinoma and two with cutaneous melanoma.

TCRdb's copy holds only in-frame clones and misses some; the assay was immunoSEQ multiplex PCR. In the table there are about 77,000 clones, 94% of which are singletons. Germline CDR1 is SGHNT and CDR2 is YYREEE (reference sequence). The ends were cut back, 0 bases at V and 11 bases at J, with 6 bases in the middle. The CDR3 has 12 residues. This clone was seen a few times. Its antigen is not identified. Broader study findings: With doses of 0.1 to 3.0 mg/kg, CD4+ and CD8+ blood T cells had undergone clonal expansion by week 6.

This clonotype was sampled from an adult with an advanced solid tumor such as melanoma, head and neck, liver or kidney cancer. The sample here was CD4+ or CD8+ T cells sorted from blood, taken in a trial of the OX40 agonist ivuxolimab. The rearrangement joins TRBV5-4 to TRBJ1-6; D uncertain. CDR3 DNA: TGTGCCAGCAGCTTGGACTCAACACCCCTCCACTTT. It translates to CASSLDSTPLHF.